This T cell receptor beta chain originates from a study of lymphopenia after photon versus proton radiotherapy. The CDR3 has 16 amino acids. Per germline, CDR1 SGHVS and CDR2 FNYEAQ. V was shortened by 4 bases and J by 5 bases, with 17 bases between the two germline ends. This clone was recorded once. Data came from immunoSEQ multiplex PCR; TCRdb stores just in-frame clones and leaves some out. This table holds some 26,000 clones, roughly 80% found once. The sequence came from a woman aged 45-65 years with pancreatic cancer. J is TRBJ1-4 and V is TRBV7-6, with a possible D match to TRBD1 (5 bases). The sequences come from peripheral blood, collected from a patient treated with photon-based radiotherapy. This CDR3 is CASSSNRAGRNEKLFF. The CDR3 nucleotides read TGTGCCAGCAGCTCGAATAGGGCAGGGCGAAATGAAAAACTGTTTTTT.